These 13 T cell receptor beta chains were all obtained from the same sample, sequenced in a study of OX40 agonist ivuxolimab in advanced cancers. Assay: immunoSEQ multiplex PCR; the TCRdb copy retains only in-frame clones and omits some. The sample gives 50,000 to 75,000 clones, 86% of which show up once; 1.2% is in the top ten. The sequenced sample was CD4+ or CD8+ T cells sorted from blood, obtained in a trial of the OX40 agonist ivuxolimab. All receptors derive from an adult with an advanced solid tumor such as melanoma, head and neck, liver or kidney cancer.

The CDR3 nucleotides are TGTGCCAGCAGTATCCGACAGGCAGATACGCAGTATTTT. This encodes CASSIRQADTQYF. The chain carries TRBV2 and TRBJ2-3; tentative D call: TRBD1 (6 bases). The germline V and J ends were trimmed by 5 bases and 4 bases, with 10 bases remaining between them. The CDR3 has 13 residues. The V gene's germline CDR1 is SNHLY and CDR2 FYNNEI.

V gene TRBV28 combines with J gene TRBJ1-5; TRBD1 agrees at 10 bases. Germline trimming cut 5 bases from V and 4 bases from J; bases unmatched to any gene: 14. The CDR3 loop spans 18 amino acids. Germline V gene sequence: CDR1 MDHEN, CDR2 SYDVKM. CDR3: CASSLPGQGKIGNQPQHF. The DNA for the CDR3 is TGTGCCAGCAGTCTACCGGGACAGGGGAAGATAGGGAATCAGCCCCAGCATTTT.

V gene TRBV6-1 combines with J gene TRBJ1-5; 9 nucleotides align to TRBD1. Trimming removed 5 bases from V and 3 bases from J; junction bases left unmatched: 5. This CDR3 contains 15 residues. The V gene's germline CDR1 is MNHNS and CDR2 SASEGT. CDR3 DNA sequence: TGTGCCAGCAGTTGGACAGGGGCGCTCAATCAGCCCCAGCATTTT. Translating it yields CASSWTGALNQPQHF.

CDR3 region: CASSLSSGNQPQHF. The CDR3 coding sequence is TGTGCCAGCTCTCTTTCAAGTGGCAATCAGCCCCAGCATTTT. V is TRBV18 and J is TRBJ1-5; D is unresolved. Germline V CDR1 and CDR2: KGHSH, LQKENI. CDR3 size: 14 residues. V was clipped by 6 bases and J by 2 bases, with 11 bases between them.

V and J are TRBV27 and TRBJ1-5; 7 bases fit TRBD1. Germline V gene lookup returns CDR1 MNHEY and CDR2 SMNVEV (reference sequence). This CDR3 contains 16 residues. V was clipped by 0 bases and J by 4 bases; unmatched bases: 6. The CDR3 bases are TGTGCCAGCAGTTTATCTACGACAGGGCAAAATCAGCCCCAGCATTTT. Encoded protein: CASSLSTTGQNQPQHF.

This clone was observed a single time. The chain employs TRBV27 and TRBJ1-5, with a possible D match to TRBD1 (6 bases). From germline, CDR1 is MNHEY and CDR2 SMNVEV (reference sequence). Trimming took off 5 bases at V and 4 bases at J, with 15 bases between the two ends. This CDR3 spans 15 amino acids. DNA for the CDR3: TGTGCCAGCAGTAGAGGGGGGGCTAATAATCAGCCCCAGCATTTT. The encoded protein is CASSRGGANNQPQHF.

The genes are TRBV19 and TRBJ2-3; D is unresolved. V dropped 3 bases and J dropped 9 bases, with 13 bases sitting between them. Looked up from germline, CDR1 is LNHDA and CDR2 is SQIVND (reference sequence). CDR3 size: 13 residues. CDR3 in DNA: TGTGCCAGTAGTATGCTCCTCTGGACCACGCAGTATTTT. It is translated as CASSMLLWTTQYF.

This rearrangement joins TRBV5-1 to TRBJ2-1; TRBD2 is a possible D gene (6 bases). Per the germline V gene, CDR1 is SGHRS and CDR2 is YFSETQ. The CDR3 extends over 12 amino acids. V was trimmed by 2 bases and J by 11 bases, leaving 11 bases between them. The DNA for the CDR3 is TGCGCCAGCAGCTTCTCCGGGAGCAAGCAGTTCTTC. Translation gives CASSFSGSKQFF.

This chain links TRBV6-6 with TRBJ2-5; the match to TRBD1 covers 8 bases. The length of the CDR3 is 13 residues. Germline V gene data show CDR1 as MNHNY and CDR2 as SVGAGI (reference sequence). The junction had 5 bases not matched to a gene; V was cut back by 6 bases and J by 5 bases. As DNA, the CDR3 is TGTGCCAGCAGCCGACAGGGGTCCGAGACCCAGTACTTC. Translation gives CASSRQGSETQYF.

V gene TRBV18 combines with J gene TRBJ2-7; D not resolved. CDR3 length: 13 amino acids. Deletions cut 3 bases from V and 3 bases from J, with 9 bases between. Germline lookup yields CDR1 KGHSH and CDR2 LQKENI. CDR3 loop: CASSPASSYEQYF. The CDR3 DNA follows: TGTGCCAGCTCACCCGCCTCCAGCTACGAGCAGTACTTC.

The CDR3 is CASSSPPYSGRVSDTQYF. As DNA, the CDR3 is TGTGCCAGCAGCTCTCCCCCCTATAGCGGGAGGGTTTCAGATACGCAGTATTTT. J is TRBJ2-3 and V is TRBV13; 11 positions agree with TRBD2. Trimming cost V 4 bases and J 4 bases; bases outside gene matches: 13. Germline V gives CDR1 PRHDT, CDR2 FYEKMQ (reference sequence). The CDR3 is 18 amino acids.

The CDR3 loop reads CASSRQGAGDEQFF. CDR3 DNA: TGTGCCAGCAGCCGACAGGGGGCAGGGGATGAGCAGTTCTTC. The genes are TRBV6-6 and TRBJ2-1; TRBD1 agrees at 10 bases. CDR1 and CDR2 from the germline V gene are MNHNY and SVGAGI (reference sequence). V lost 6 bases, J lost 8 bases, and 7 bases stayed unmatched. This CDR3 is 14 amino acids long.

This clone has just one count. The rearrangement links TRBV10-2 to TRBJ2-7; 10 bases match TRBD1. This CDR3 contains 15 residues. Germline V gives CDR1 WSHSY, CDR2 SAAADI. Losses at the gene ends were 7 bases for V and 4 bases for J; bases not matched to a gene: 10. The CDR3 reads CASNDPGTGVYEQYF. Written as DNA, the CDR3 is TGCGCCAGCAACGACCCCGGGACAGGGGTTTACGAGCAGTACTTC.